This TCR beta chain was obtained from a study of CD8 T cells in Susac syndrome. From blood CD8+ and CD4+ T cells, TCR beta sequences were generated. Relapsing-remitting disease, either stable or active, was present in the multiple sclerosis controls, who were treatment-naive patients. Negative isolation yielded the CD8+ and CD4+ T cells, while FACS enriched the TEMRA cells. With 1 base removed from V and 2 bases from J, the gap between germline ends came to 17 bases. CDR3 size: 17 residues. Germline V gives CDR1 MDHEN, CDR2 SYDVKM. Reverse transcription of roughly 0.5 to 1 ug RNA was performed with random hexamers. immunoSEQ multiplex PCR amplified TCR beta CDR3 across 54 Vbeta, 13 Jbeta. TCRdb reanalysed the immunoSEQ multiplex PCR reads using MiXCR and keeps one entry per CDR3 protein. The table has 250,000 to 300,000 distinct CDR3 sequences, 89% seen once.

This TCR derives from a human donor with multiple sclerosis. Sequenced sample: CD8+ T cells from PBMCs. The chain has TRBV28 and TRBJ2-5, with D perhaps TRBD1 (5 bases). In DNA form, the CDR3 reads TGTGCCAGCAGTTTATTTAACGGACAAAGCCCGCAAGAGACCCAGTACTTC. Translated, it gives CASSLFNGQSPQETQYF.